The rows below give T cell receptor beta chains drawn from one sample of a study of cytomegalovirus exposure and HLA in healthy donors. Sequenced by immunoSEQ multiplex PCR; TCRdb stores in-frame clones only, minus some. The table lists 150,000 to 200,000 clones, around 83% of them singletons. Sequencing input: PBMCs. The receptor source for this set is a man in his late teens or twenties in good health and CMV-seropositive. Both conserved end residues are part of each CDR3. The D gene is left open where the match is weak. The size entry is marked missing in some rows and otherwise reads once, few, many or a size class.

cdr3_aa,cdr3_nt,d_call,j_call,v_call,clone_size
CASSDLGLAGGRTKCNEQFF,TGCGCCAGCAGTGACCTGGGACTAGCGGGGGGGAGAACGAAATGCAATGAGCAGTTCTTC,TRBD2,TRBJ2-1,TRBV10-1,NA
CASSLRGSGELFF,TGTGCCAGCAGCTTGAGAGGGTCAGGGGAGCTGTTTTTT,NA,TRBJ2-2,TRBV5-4,NA
CAWNAGQGRSPLHF,TGTGCCTGGAACGCTGGGCAGGGTCGATCACCCCTCCACTTT,NA,TRBJ1-6,TRBV30,once
CASSLDNAAGPTTEAFF,TGTGCCAGCAGCTTAGACAATGCGGCAGGGCCAACCACTGAAGCTTTCTTT,NA,TRBJ1-1,TRBV11-3,NA
CASSPDREPYGYTF,TGCGCCAGCAGCCCGGACAGGGAACCCTATGGCTACACCTTC,TRBD1,TRBJ1-2,TRBV5-1,NA
CASSLAGGTYNEQFF,TGTGCCAGCAGTCTAGCGGGGGGGACCTACAATGAGCAGTTCTTC,TRBD2,TRBJ2-1,TRBV6-5,NA
CASGSGGLPYEQYF,TGTGCCAGCGGGTCCGGAGGCTTACCCTACGAGCAGTACTTC,NA,TRBJ2-7,TRBV9,NA
CASSSDRGQGETQYF,TGTGCCAGTAGTTCGGACAGGGGGCAGGGAGAGACCCAGTACTTC,TRBD1,TRBJ2-5,TRBV19,NA
CASSRNTEAFF,TGTGCCAGCAGCCGGAACACTGAAGCTTTCTTT,NA,TRBJ1-1,TRBV6-5,NA
CASSSPGGSGTGELFF,TGTGCCAGCAGCTCCCCGGGGGGGTCGGGCACCGGGGAGCTGTTTTTT,TRBD2,TRBJ2-2,TRBV9,NA
CASSDKGLAGGTNTGELFF,TGCGCCAGCAGTGACAAGGGACTAGCGGGGGGAACGAACACCGGGGAGCTGTTTTTT,TRBD2,TRBJ2-2,TRBV10-1,NA
CASSASGTGTYEQYF,TGTGCCAGTAGTGCCTCCGGGACAGGGACCTACGAGCAGTACTTC,TRBD1,TRBJ2-7,TRBV19,NA
CASSAGAEETQYF,TGTGCCAGCTCGGCAGGGGCGGAAGAGACCCAGTACTTC,NA,TRBJ2-5,TRBV18,NA
CASSVSGGAKDTQYF,TGTGCCAGTAGTGTTAGCGGGGGGGCCAAAGATACGCAGTATTTT,TRBD2,TRBJ2-3,TRBV19,NA
CAAAWVPYEQYF,TGCGCCGCAGCGTGGGTCCCGTACGAGCAGTACTTC,NA,TRBJ2-7,TRBV6-1,NA
CASSLGPGLAAKGPYEQYF,TGCGCCAGCAGCTTGGGTCCGGGACTAGCGGCCAAGGGCCCCTACGAGCAGTACTTC,TRBD2,TRBJ2-7,TRBV5-1,NA
CASSSAGGQGEKLFF,TGTGCCAGCAGTTCCGCAGGGGGCCAGGGTGAAAAACTGTTTTTT,TRBD1,TRBJ1-4,TRBV28,NA
CASSLTPDTQYF,TGTGCCAGCAGTTTAACTCCAGATACGCAGTATTTT,NA,TRBJ2-3,TRBV27,NA
CASSPRDSYEQYF,TGTGCCAGCAGCCCCAGGGACTCCTACGAGCAGTACTTC,NA,TRBJ2-7,TRBV5-4,NA
CASSHGSGGAYNEQFF,TGTGCCAGCAGCCATGGGAGCGGGGGGGCCTACAATGAGCAGTTCTTC,TRBD2,TRBJ2-1,TRBV4-2,NA
CASRPDIKETQYF,TGTGCCAGCAGACCCGACATAAAAGAGACCCAGTACTTC,NA,TRBJ2-5,TRBV11-1,NA
CASSLDHSRGNEQFF,TGTGCCAGCAGCTTAGATCATTCTAGGGGAAACGAGCAGTTCTTC,NA,TRBJ2-1,TRBV11-3,NA
CASSALGQGIPRNTIYF,TGTGCCAGCAGTGCCCTCGGACAGGGGATTCCGCGAAACACCATATATTTT,TRBD1,TRBJ1-3,TRBV6-1,NA
CASSQLAGVGTQYF,TGTGCCAGCAGCCAACTAGCGGGGGTTGGGACCCAGTACTTC,TRBD2,TRBJ2-5,TRBV6-5,NA
CASSLEGDGYTF,TGTGCCAGCAGCTTGGAAGGGGATGGCTACACCTTC,NA,TRBJ1-2,TRBV13,NA
CASSIDTEAFF,TGTGCCAGTAGTATCGACACTGAAGCTTTCTTT,NA,TRBJ1-1,TRBV19,few
CASSPATGRNYGYTF,TGTGCCAGCTCACCCGCAACAGGGCGGAACTATGGCTACACCTTC,NA,TRBJ1-2,TRBV18,NA
CSVEGGQGPATEAFF,TGCAGCGTTGAAGGAGGACAGGGGCCCGCCACTGAAGCTTTCTTT,TRBD1,TRBJ1-1,TRBV29-1,NA
CASSLVAGAGTEAFF,TGTGCCAGCAGCTTAGTCGCGGGGGCAGGCACTGAAGCTTTCTTT,NA,TRBJ1-1,TRBV7-9,NA
CASSVGQGYGYTF,TGTGCCAGCAGTGTGGGACAGGGTTATGGCTACACCTTC,TRBD1,TRBJ1-2,TRBV6-1,NA
CASRPVQGVGGTEAFF,TGTGCCAGCAGGCCAGTCCAGGGGGTGGGGGGCACTGAAGCTTTCTTT,TRBD1,TRBJ1-1,TRBV27,NA
CASIPQGWNTEAFF,TGTGCCAGTATCCCACAGGGGTGGAACACTGAAGCTTTCTTT,TRBD1,TRBJ1-1,TRBV19,NA
CASSPQGGQGNYGYTF,TGCGCCAGCAGCCCCCAGGGGGGACAGGGGAACTATGGCTACACCTTC,TRBD1,TRBJ1-2,TRBV5-1,NA
CASSGSVSGYTF,TGTGCCAGCAGCGGTTCTGTTTCTGGCTACACCTTC,NA,TRBJ1-2,TRBV2,NA
CASSLSSLEQYF,TGTGCCAGCAGCTTATCGTCCTTGGAGCAGTACTTC,NA,TRBJ2-7,TRBV11-3,few
CASSDDRVKLLFF,TGTGCCAGCAGTGACGACAGGGTAAAACTGTTGTTTTTT,TRBD1,TRBJ2-2,TRBV25-1,NA
CASSLRQGRCPYEQYF,TGTGCCAGCAGCCTCCGACAGGGGAGGTGTCCCTACGAGCAGTACTTC,TRBD1,TRBJ2-7,TRBV7-6,NA
CASSTSGSAGGWETQYF,TGTGCCAGCAGCACTAGCGGATCAGCGGGGGGGTGGGAGACCCAGTACTTC,TRBD2,TRBJ2-5,TRBV7-9,once
CASSGKGLTGSFSYNEQFF,TGTGCCAGCAGTGGTAAGGGACTAACGGGTAGTTTCTCCTACAATGAGCAGTTCTTC,TRBD2,TRBJ2-1,TRBV2,once
CASSSDYEQYF,TGTGCCAGTAGTAGCGACTACGAGCAGTACTTC,NA,TRBJ2-7,TRBV4-2,NA
CASSLATGEPYEQYF,TGTGCCAGCAGCTTGGCCACAGGGGAACCCTACGAGCAGTACTTC,TRBD1,TRBJ2-7,TRBV5-4,NA
CASSLDRQFAEAFF,TGTGCCAGCAGCTTAGATAGACAATTCGCTGAAGCTTTCTTT,NA,TRBJ1-1,TRBV11-2,NA
CASSQGDSETYGYTF,TGCGCCAGCAGCCAGGGGGACTCCGAAACCTATGGCTACACCTTC,NA,TRBJ1-2,TRBV4-3,few
CASSRGFEPTLTEAFF,TGTGCCAGCAGCCGCGGGTTTGAACCAACCCTCACTGAAGCTTTCTTT,NA,TRBJ1-1,TRBV11-3,NA
CASSPKRTDSTDTQYF,TGTGCCAGCAGCCCGAAGCGGACAGATAGCACAGATACGCAGTATTTT,NA,TRBJ2-3,TRBV7-9,NA
CASSMGAYNSPLHF,TGTGCCAGTAGTATGGGGGCGTATAATTCACCCCTCCACTTT,NA,TRBJ1-6,TRBV19,NA
CASSPQGDTEAFF,TGTGCCAGCTCACCACAAGGGGACACTGAAGCTTTCTTT,NA,TRBJ1-1,TRBV18,NA